Following are 31 T cell receptor beta chains from one sample sequenced in a study of cytomegalovirus exposure and HLA in healthy donors. PCR employed 60 Vbeta and 13 Jbeta primers. Sequencing was performed with immunoSEQ multiplex PCR; in TCRdb, only in-frame clones are kept and a portion is missing. This repertoire includes about 91,000 clones. Sequencing was performed on PBMCs. Source of these receptors: a woman in her 30s in good health and CMV-seronegative.

The V call is TRBV18, the J call TRBJ2-5; perhaps TRBD2 as D (6 bases). Germline V gives CDR1 KGHSH, CDR2 LQKENI. This CDR3 spans 13 amino acids. V lost 8 bases and J lost 0, with 10 bases in between. The CDR3 DNA reads TGTGCCAGCACCCGGGACTACCAAGAGACCCAGTACTTC. It translates to CASTRDYQETQYF.

The J gene is TRBJ2-5, the V gene TRBV10-1; 12 bases map to TRBD2. CDR1 WNHNN and CDR2 SYGVQD come from the germline V gene (reference sequence). This CDR3 contains 16 residues. The V and J ends lost 0 bases and 2 bases, in that order; junction bases with no gene match: 1. This chain's CDR3 is CASSESTSGGQETQYF. In DNA form, the CDR3 reads TGCGCCAGCAGTGAGTCGACTAGCGGGGGACAAGAGACCCAGTACTTC.

The genes are TRBV4-2 and TRBJ1-1; 11 nucleotides match TRBD1. The junction had 2 bases not matched to a gene; V was cut back by 4 bases and J by 4 bases. In germline, CDR1 is LGHNA, CDR2 YNFKEQ. This CDR3 is built from 14 residues. The CDR3 region has the DNA TGTGCCAGCAGCCCCGGGACAGGGGGCACTGAAGCTTTCTTT. This encodes CASSPGTGGTEAFF.

V is TRBV5-1 and J is TRBJ2-7, with D possibly being TRBD2 (5 bases). V shed 4 bases and J shed 7 bases, with 15 bases lying between them. The V gene's germline CDR1 is SGHRS and CDR2 YFSETQ. The CDR3 contains 13 residues. For the CDR3, the DNA is TGCGCCAGCAGCCCAGACGGGAATGGGGAGCAGTACTTC. Protein product: CASSPDGNGEQYF.

The CDR3 spells CASSDDVGYVATNEKLFF. CDR3 DNA: TGTGCCAGCAGTGATGACGTCGGGTACGTTGCAACTAATGAAAAACTGTTTTTT. The chain joins TRBV6-1 to TRBJ1-4; D is unclear. The CDR3 totals 18 residues. Germline-derived CDR1 and CDR2 are MNHNS and SASEGT. Trimming removed 3 bases from V and 0 bases from J, with 17 bases in between.

CDR3 bases: TGTGCCAGCAGCTTGCCGACAGGGACCTTCTATGGCTACACCTTC. Encoded protein: CASSLPTGTFYGYTF. The chain joins TRBV5-6 to TRBJ1-2; the match to TRBD1 covers 7 bases. The CDR3 length is 15 residues. V gave up 1 base and J gave up 4 bases; unmatched junction bases: 7. Germline V gives CDR1 SGHDT, CDR2 YYEEEE. The entire variable domain, with the rest obtained from reference TRBV5-6 and TRBJ1-2, is as follows: DAGVTQSPTHLIKTRGQQVTLRCSPKSGHDTVSWYQQALGQGPQFIFQYYEEEERQRGNFPDRFSGHQFPNYSSELNVNALLLGDSALYLCASSLPTGTFYGYTFGSGTRLTVV.

The chain employs TRBV2 and TRBJ2-3; 8 bases are shared with TRBD2. Germline-derived CDR1 and CDR2 are SNHLY and FYNNEI. With V trimmed by 6 bases and J by 3 bases, 14 bases remained unmatched. The CDR3 loop spans 17 amino acids. CDR3 residues: CASSLVHGGAVTDTQYF. CDR3 in DNA: TGTGCCAGCAGCTTGGTTCACGGGGGGGCCGTGACAGATACGCAGTATTTT. The full variable domain, rest sourced from reference TRBV2 and TRBJ2-3, is EPEVTQTPSHQVTQMGQEVILRCVPISNHLYFYWYRQILGQKVEFLVSFYNNEISEKSEIFDDQFSVERPDGSNFTLKIRSTKLEDSAMYFCASSLVHGGAVTDTQYFGPGTRLTVL.

The genes are TRBV19 and TRBJ1-1; maybe TRBD1 (5 bases). Germline V gives CDR1 LNHDA, CDR2 SQIVND (reference sequence). The CDR3 loop spans 14 amino acids. The V gene lost 6 bases and the J gene lost 4 bases, with 15 bases spanning the gap. The chain's CDR3 is CASSRGDRGTEAFF. CDR3 in DNA: TGTGCCAGTAGCCGGGGGGACCGTGGCACTGAAGCTTTCTTT.

This chain links TRBV18 with TRBJ2-2; D ambiguous. Germline values: CDR1 KGHSH, CDR2 LQKENI. The CDR3 has 16 residues. With 6 bases removed from V and 5 bases from J, the gap between germline ends came to 19 bases. As DNA, the CDR3 is TGTGCCAGCTCCACAGATCTACCATCTTTAACCGGGGAGCTGTTTTTT. It specifies CASSTDLPSLTGELFF.

V gene TRBV6-1 combines with J gene TRBJ1-3; no reliable D call. V was clipped by 3 bases and J by 0 bases, with 6 bases between them. CDR1 is MNHNS and CDR2 is SASEGT in the germline V gene. The CDR3 runs to 14 residues. In DNA form, the CDR3 reads TGTGCCAGCAGTGACGTAATCTCTGGAAACACCATATATTTT. It specifies CASSDVISGNTIYF.

Points on this clone: Distinct nucleotide sequences in the sample also encode this CDR3. The chain recombines TRBV29-1 with TRBJ1-2; D not certain. Trimming pared 0 bases from V and 5 bases from J, leaving 13 bases between. The germline V gene encodes CDR1 SQVTM and CDR2 ANQGSEA. CDR3 length: 14 amino acids. The CDR3 nucleotides read TGCAGCGTTGAAGACCCTCTGGAGGGATATGGCTACACCTTC. This gives the protein CSVEDPLEGYGYTF. Full variable domain (outside the CDR3, taken from reference TRBV29-1 and TRBJ1-2): SAVISQKPSRDICQRGTSLTIQCQVDSQVTMMFWYRQQPGQSLTLIATANQGSEATYESGFVIDKFPISRPNLTFSTLTVSNMSPEDSSIYLCSVEDPLEGYGYTFGSGTRLTVV.

V is TRBV9 and J is TRBJ2-5; 9 nucleotides agree with TRBD2. CDR3 size: 15 residues. CDR1 and CDR2 (germline): SGDLS, YYNGEE. The V and J ends lost 4 bases and 5 bases, in that order; junction bases with no gene match: 9. The CDR3 protein is CASSTVAGVMETQYF. CDR3 nucleotide sequence: TGTGCCAGCAGCACCGTAGCGGGAGTAATGGAGACCCAGTACTTC.

V is TRBV11-2 and J is TRBJ2-1; TRBD2 matches 7 bases. The CDR3 loop spans 15 amino acids. Per germline, CDR1 SGHAT and CDR2 FQNNGV. The junction had 9 bases not matched to a gene; V was cut back by 4 bases and J by 6 bases. The CDR3 nucleotides read TGTGCCAGCAGCTCCCCTGCGGGGGTTGTCAATGAGCAGTTCTTC. Amino acids: CASSSPAGVVNEQFF.

The chain combines TRBV4-1 with TRBJ2-7; 10 bases match TRBD2. Germline V gene sequence: CDR1 MGHRA, CDR2 YSYEKL. The CDR3 consists of 19 residues. Trimming at V came to 1 base and at J to 0 bases, leaving 12 bases not matched to a gene. CDR3 amino acids: CASSQGGRTSGPGSYEQYF. CDR3 bases: TGCGCCAGCAGCCAAGGCGGAAGGACTAGCGGTCCAGGCTCCTACGAGCAGTACTTC.

The V gene is TRBV7-9, the J gene TRBJ1-1, with TRBD1 as a possible D gene (6 bases). The CDR3 runs 15 residues. Germline assignment: CDR1 SEHNR and CDR2 FQNEAQ (reference sequence). V was shortened by 2 bases and J by 3 bases, with 13 bases between the two germline ends. This CDR3 is CASSLLPGVDTEAFF. As DNA, the CDR3 is TGTGCCAGCAGCTTATTACCAGGGGTGGACACTGAAGCTTTCTTT.

The chain carries TRBV6-1 and TRBJ2-5, with 7 nucleotides matching TRBD2. The CDR3 runs to 15 residues. V was clipped by 5 bases and J by 1 base; unmatched bases: 7. CDR1 MNHNS and CDR2 SASEGT come from the germline V gene. CDR3 loop: CASSFSSGFQETQYF. The CDR3, as DNA: TGTGCCAGCAGTTTTTCTAGCGGCTTCCAAGAGACCCAGTACTTC.

In DNA, the CDR3 is TGTGCCAGCAGCTTAGAGGCGGGAGGGCCGCGTAATGAGCAGTTCTTC. Residues: CASSLEAGGPRNEQFF. This chain joins TRBV7-9 and TRBJ2-1; 9 bases map to TRBD2. Germline lookup yields CDR1 SEHNR and CDR2 FQNEAQ (reference sequence). V shed 1 base, J shed 7 bases, and the junction held 8 bases outside the gene matches. The CDR3 has 16 amino acids.

The gene calls are TRBV28 and TRBJ1-2, with unresolved D. This CDR3 region has 17 residues. From germline, CDR1 is MDHEN and CDR2 SYDVKM. V shed 2 bases and J shed 0 bases, with 16 bases lying between them. This chain's CDR3 is CASSLRGPQFSNYGYTF. The CDR3 DNA is TGTGCCAGCAGTTTAAGAGGGCCCCAGTTCTCTAACTATGGCTACACCTTC.

The V and J genes are TRBV29-1 and TRBJ2-5; tentative D call: TRBD2 (6 bases). The CDR3 has 11 amino acids. CDR1 and CDR2 from the germline V gene are SQVTM and ANQGSEA. The V end lost 3 bases, the J end lost 4 bases, and 6 bases lay between the germline ends. The CDR3: CSVERGETQYF. The CDR3 DNA reads TGCAGCGTTGAGCGGGGAGAGACCCAGTACTTC.

As DNA, the CDR3 is TGCGCCAGCAGCCAAGCAGACAGGGAGAATGAAAAACTGTTTTTT. Amino acid sequence: CASSQADRENEKLFF. The V and J genes are TRBV4-1 and TRBJ1-4, with 7 bases that match TRBD1. The germline V gene has CDR1 MGHRA and CDR2 YSYEKL. V lost 1 base and J lost 5; bases outside the gene matches: 4. The CDR3 loop spans 15 amino acids.

The J gene is TRBJ2-3, the V gene TRBV7-2; 7 nucleotides line up with TRBD2. Germline lookup yields CDR1 SGHTA and CDR2 FQGNSA. The junction had 1 base not matched to a gene; V was cut back by 1 base and J by 0 bases. The CDR3 runs to 15 residues. CDR3 nucleotides: TGTGCCAGCAGCTTAGTGGGGGGGAGCACAGATACGCAGTATTTT. Translated: CASSLVGGSTDTQYF.

The chain recombines TRBV5-6 with TRBJ2-3; 14 bases agree with TRBD2. In germline, CDR1 is SGHDT, CDR2 YYEEEE. V trimming: 4 bases; J trimming: 3 bases; junction bases outside the gene matches: 10. The CDR3 consists of 18 residues. CDR3 sequence reads: CASSATSGRGPRTDTQYF. As DNA, the CDR3 is TGTGCCAGCAGCGCGACTAGCGGGAGGGGTCCGCGGACAGATACGCAGTATTTT.

This chain joins TRBV6-5 and TRBJ2-1; D is uncertain. CDR1 is MNHEY and CDR2 is SVGAGI in the germline V gene. This CDR3 is 13 amino acids long. V was shortened by 6 bases and J by 7 bases, with 13 bases between the two germline ends. CDR3 DNA: TGTGCCAGCAGCCGCGGCCCTGGGAATGAGCAGTTCTTC. Translated, it gives CASSRGPGNEQFF.

The J gene is TRBJ2-7, the V gene TRBV27; the match to TRBD1 covers 7 bases. The CDR3 loop spans 17 amino acids. V lost 0 bases to trimming and J lost 7 bases; unmatched junction nucleotides: 15. Looked up from germline, CDR1 is MNHEY and CDR2 is SMNVEV (reference sequence). The CDR3 DNA follows: TGTGCCAGCAGTTTATCTACCCCGGGACAGAGAGGTGGAGAGCAGTACTTC. This encodes CASSLSTPGQRGGEQYF.

The genes are TRBV10-3 and TRBJ2-3; D is uncertain. Trimming cost V 8 bases and J 1 base, with 10 bases left between them. Germline lookup yields CDR1 ENHRY and CDR2 SYGVKD. CDR3 length equals 13 residues. The chain's CDR3 is CAIRNPGTDTQYF. In DNA, the CDR3 is TGTGCCATCCGAAACCCGGGCACAGATACGCAGTATTTT.

V gene TRBV29-1 combines with J gene TRBJ2-5; 9 positions match TRBD1. The J call could be wrong; TRBJ2-7 is a better fit for the DNA end. Germline V gives CDR1 SQVTM, CDR2 ANQGSEA. CDR3 length: 14 amino acids. CDR3 coding DNA: TGCAGCGTTGAACATCGGGACAGGGACTACGAGCAGTACTTC. Translating gives CSVEHRDRDYEQYF.

This chain uses TRBV7-9 with TRBJ1-3; possible D gene TRBD1, 5 bases. The CDR3 spans 19 residues. With 1 base removed from V and 1 base from J, the gap between germline ends came to 20 bases. Germline loops: CDR1 SEHNR, CDR2 FQNEAQ (reference sequence). CDR3 in amino acids: CASSLGFGGTDVSGNTIYF. CDR3 DNA: TGTGCCAGCAGCTTAGGCTTTGGCGGGACGGATGTTTCTGGAAACACCATATATTTT.

The rearrangement links TRBV5-4 to TRBJ2-5; 7 bases are shared with TRBD1. This CDR3 has 16 residues. Germline CDR1 is SGHNT and CDR2 is YYREEE (reference sequence). Losses at the gene ends were 0 bases for V and 3 bases for J; bases not matched to a gene: 8. CDR3 amino acids: CASSLDRQGFEETQYF. Written as DNA, the CDR3 is TGTGCCAGCAGCTTGGACAGACAGGGATTTGAAGAGACCCAGTACTTC.

This rearrangement joins TRBV10-3 to TRBJ2-1; 8 bases are a match to TRBD2. Per the germline V gene, CDR1 is ENHRY and CDR2 is SYGVKD. Trimming cost V 10 bases and J 3 bases; bases outside gene matches: 8. The CDR3 is 14 amino acids. The CDR3 DNA reads TGTGCCACCTCAGCGGGAGAACTCTACAATGAGCAGTTCTTC. This sequence encodes CATSAGELYNEQFF.

CDR3 sequence: CASSLRGAGPQETQYF. The CDR3 bases are TGTGCCAGCAGTCTCCGCGGAGCGGGACCACAAGAGACCCAGTACTTC. The V and J genes are TRBV11-2 and TRBJ2-5; 7 nucleotides agree with TRBD2. The junction had 12 bases not matched to a gene; V was cut back by 6 bases and J by 2 bases. This CDR3 has 16 amino acids. CDR1 SGHAT and CDR2 FQNNGV come from the germline V gene. Looking up the rest from reference TRBV11-2 and TRBJ2-5 gives the full variable domain: EAGVAQSPRYKIIEKRQSVAFWCNPISGHATLYWYQQILGQGPKLLIQFQNNGVVDDSQLPKDRFSAERLKGVDSTLKIQPAKLEDSAVYLCASSLRGAGPQETQYFGPGTRLLVL.

The V gene is TRBV2, the J gene TRBJ1-2; D might be TRBD1 (5 bases). The CDR3 spans 14 residues. Germline V gene data show CDR1 as SNHLY and CDR2 as FYNNEI. Deletions cut 2 bases from V and 3 bases from J, with 10 bases between. CDR3 DNA: TGTGCCAGCAGTGAACGGGGGATCGACTATGGCTACACCTTC. Translation: CASSERGIDYGYTF.